This T cell receptor (beta chain) was profiled in a study of technical replicates of blood from four donors. This CDR3 spans 15 amino acids. V lost 4 bases and J lost 3; bases outside the gene matches: 5. Per germline, CDR1 MNHEY and CDR2 SMNVEV (reference sequence). Clones were read by immunoSEQ multiplex PCR, and TCRdb kept only the in-frame ones, dropping some. The sample includes under 20,000 clones, around nine tenths seen only once; the top ten take approximately 9.9%. The sequenced material came from PBMCs. The source is a human donor in good health. V gene TRBV27 combines with J gene TRBJ2-7; TRBD2 agrees at 11 bases. In DNA form, the CDR3 reads TGTGCCAGCAGTTGGGGGACTAGCGGATACTACGAGCAGTACTTC. Translating it yields CASSWGTSGYYEQYF.